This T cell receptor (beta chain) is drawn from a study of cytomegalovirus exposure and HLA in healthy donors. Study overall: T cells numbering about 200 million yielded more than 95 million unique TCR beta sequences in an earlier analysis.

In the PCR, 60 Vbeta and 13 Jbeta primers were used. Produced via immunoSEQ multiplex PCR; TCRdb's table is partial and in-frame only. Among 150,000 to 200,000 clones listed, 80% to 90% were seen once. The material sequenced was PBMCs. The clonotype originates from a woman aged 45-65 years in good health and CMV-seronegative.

The DNA of the CDR3 is TGCGCCAGCAGCCAAATGCACTTCGGCACTGAAGCTTTCTTT. Its translation: CASSQMHFGTEAFF. V gene TRBV4-1 combines with J gene TRBJ1-1; D is uncertain. Germline V gives CDR1 MGHRA, CDR2 YSYEKL. The CDR3 has 14 amino acids. V was clipped by 2 bases and J by 4 bases, with 11 bases between them.